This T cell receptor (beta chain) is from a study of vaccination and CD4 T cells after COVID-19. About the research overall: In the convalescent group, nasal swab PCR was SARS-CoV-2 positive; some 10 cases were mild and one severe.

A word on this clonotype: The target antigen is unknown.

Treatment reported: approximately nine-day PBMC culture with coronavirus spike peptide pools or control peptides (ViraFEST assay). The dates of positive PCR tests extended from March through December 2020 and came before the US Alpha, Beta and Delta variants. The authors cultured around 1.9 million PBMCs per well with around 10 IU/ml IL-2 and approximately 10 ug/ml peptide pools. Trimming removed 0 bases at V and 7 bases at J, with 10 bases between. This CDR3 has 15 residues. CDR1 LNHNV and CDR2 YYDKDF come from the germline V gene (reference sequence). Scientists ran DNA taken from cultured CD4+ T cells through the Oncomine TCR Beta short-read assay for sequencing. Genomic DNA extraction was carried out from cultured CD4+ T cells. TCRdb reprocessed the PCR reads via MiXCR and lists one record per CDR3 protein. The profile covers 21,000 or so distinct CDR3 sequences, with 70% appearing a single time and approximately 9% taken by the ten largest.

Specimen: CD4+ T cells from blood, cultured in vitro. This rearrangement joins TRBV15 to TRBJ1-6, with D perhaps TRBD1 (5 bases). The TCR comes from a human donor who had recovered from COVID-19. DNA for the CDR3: TGTGCCACCAGCAGAGATTGGGGGGGGAATTCACCCCTCCACTTT. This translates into CATSRDWGGNSPLHF.